Listed here is a single T cell receptor beta chain. The time point is: pretreatment peripheral blood. This sample stems from a study of PD-L1 blockade in urothelial cancer. About the research overall: Administration of atezolizumab to patients began around 2014, at 1,200 mg intravenously every 3 weeks. About 90% of the roughly 30 patients comprised males who had bladder-origin urothelial cancer. At 3 weeks after treatment start (second dose) and again at 6 weeks, blood was analyzed. The study recovered a median of roughly 140,000 T cells per blood sample.

Trimming took off 8 bases at V and 4 bases at J, with 11 bases between the two ends. Germline V CDR1 and CDR2: MNHNS, SASEGT. This CDR3 spans 12 amino acids. Clones were sequenced by immunoSEQ multiplex PCR, and TCRdb holds only the in-frame ones, with some missing. The sample holds 55,000 to 80,000 clones, approximately 86% seen once. The receptor comes from a man aged 60-69 years with urothelial cancer. The J gene is TRBJ1-2, the V gene TRBV6-1, with unresolved D. This material consisted of PBMCs, taken around atezolizumab (anti-PD-L1) treatment. Here the CDR3 reads CASQDYLYGYTF. DNA for the CDR3: TGTGCCAGCCAGGACTATCTCTATGGCTACACCTTC.